This passage covers 29 T cell receptor beta chains from one sample sequenced in a study of regulatory dendritic cells for organ transplantation. Libraries were prepared by immunoSEQ multiplex PCR; TCRdb keeps only in-frame clonotypes and omits some of them. Counted here are 26,000 or so clones, roughly 80% occurring once; the ten biggest clones make up around 0.093%. Sequencing was carried out using naive CD4+ T cells from blood. Subset in this sample: CD45RA+ naive T cells. These receptors were collected from a human donor in good health.

This chain uses TRBV14 with TRBJ1-2; TRBD1 matches 8 bases. The J segment lost 11 bases and the V segment lost 0 bases, leaving 8 bases of the junction unmatched. The CDR3 is made up of 14 amino acids. CDR1 and CDR2 (germline): SGHDN, FVKESK. The CDR3 protein is CASSQDKGTGRYTF. In DNA, the CDR3 is TGTGCCAGCAGCCAAGATAAAGGGACAGGCCGGTACACCTTC.

CDR3 residues: CAIRGTDEKLFF. CDR3 nucleotide sequence: TGTGCCATCAGAGGGACAGACGAAAAACTGTTTTTT. The V and J genes are TRBV10-3 and TRBJ1-4; 7 positions match TRBD1. CDR1 and CDR2 from the germline V gene are ENHRY and SYGVKD. J was trimmed by 8 bases and V by 6 bases; bases with no gene match: 3. This CDR3 has 12 amino acids.

The chain employs TRBV7-9 and TRBJ2-6, with D maybe TRBD1 (6 bases). Trimming removed 5 bases from V and 0 bases from J, with 17 bases in between. This CDR3 is built from 18 residues. Germline CDR1 SEHNR, CDR2 FQNEAQ (reference sequence). DNA of the CDR3: TGTGCCAGCAGCGAAAGACGGGGCAGGGGCTCTGGGGCCAACGTCCTGACTTTC. Its translation is CASSERRGRGSGANVLTF.

The gene calls are TRBV6-1 and TRBJ2-2, with unresolved D. Germline V CDR1 and CDR2: MNHNS, SASEGT. The ends were cut back, 7 bases at V and 6 bases at J, with 9 bases in the middle. The CDR3 totals 12 residues. For the CDR3, the DNA is TGTGCCAGCAACATCCTCGCCGGGGAGCTGTTTTTT. This translates into CASNILAGELFF.

This rearrangement joins TRBV7-2 to TRBJ2-3, with D maybe TRBD1 (5 bases). Germline CDR1 reads SGHTA; CDR2 reads FQGNSA. The CDR3 has 16 amino acids. The ends were cut back, 1 base at V and 5 bases at J, with 16 bases in the middle. CDR3 sequence reads: CASSLGPGLRGDTQYF. CDR3 coding DNA: TGTGCCAGCAGCTTAGGCCCGGGCCTAAGGGGAGATACGCAGTATTTT. The complete variable domain, with remaining parts taken from reference TRBV7-2 and TRBJ2-3, reads GAGVSQSPSNKVTEKGKDVELRCDPISGHTALYWYRQSLGQGLEFLIYFQGNSAPDKSGLPSDRFSAERTGGSVSTLTIQRTQQEDSAVYLCASSLGPGLRGDTQYFGPGTRLTVL.

The chain carries TRBV7-9 and TRBJ2-3; weak D call: TRBD1 (6 bases). CDR3 length equals 14 residues. V lost 5 bases, J lost 2 bases, and 11 bases lay in between. The germline V gene encodes CDR1 SEHNR and CDR2 FQNEAQ (reference sequence). The CDR3 DNA is TGTGCCAGCAGCCCCGGACAGACCACAGATACGCAGTATTTT. Translated, it gives CASSPGQTTDTQYF. Full variable domain (outside the CDR3, taken from reference TRBV7-9 and TRBJ2-3): DTGVSQNPRHKITKRGQNVTFRCDPISEHNRLYWYRQTLGQGPEFLTYFQNEAQLEKSRLLSDRFSAERPKGSFSTLEIQRTEQGDSAMYLCASSPGQTTDTQYFGPGTRLTVL.

The chain recombines TRBV4-1 with TRBJ2-1; 10 bases align to TRBD2. CDR1 and CDR2 from the germline V gene are MGHRA and YSYEKL. The CDR3 loop spans 16 amino acids. The V segment lost 4 bases and the J segment 5 bases; nucleotides outside the gene matches: 8. CDR3 nucleotides: TGCGCCAGCAGCCTGCGAGCGGGGGGGCTAGACAATGAGCAGTTCTTC. Translated, it gives CASSLRAGGLDNEQFF.

The V call is TRBV19, the J call TRBJ1-1; 7 nucleotides agree with TRBD1. The CDR3 loop spans 13 amino acids. CDR1 is LNHDA, CDR2 SQIVND, per germline (reference sequence). V was pared by 5 bases and J by 7 bases, with 7 bases of the junction left unmatched. CDR3 amino acids: CASSVLQGIEAFF. DNA of the CDR3: TGTGCCAGTAGTGTCCTACAGGGGATTGAAGCTTTCTTT. The variable domain in full, with the rest retrieved from reference TRBV19 and TRBJ1-1, is DGGITQSPKYLFRKEGQNVTLSCEQNLNHDAMYWYRQDPGQGLRLIYYSQIVNDFQKGDIAEGYSVSREKKESFPLTVTSAQKNPTAFYLCASSVLQGIEAFFGQGTRLTVV.

This chain links TRBV6-1 with TRBJ2-5, with 10 bases that match TRBD1. Germline values: CDR1 MNHNS, CDR2 SASEGT. The J segment lost 3 bases and the V segment lost 3 bases, leaving 4 bases of the junction unmatched. The CDR3 contains 15 residues. The CDR3 DNA follows: TGTGCCAGCAGTGATAGGGACAGGGGAGAAGAGACCCAGTACTTC. Translated: CASSDRDRGEETQYF.

V gene TRBV5-1 combines with J gene TRBJ2-3; TRBD1 matches 8 bases. Unmatched junction bases numbered 15, after V lost 4 bases and J lost 2 bases. The CDR3 contains 18 residues. The V gene's germline CDR1 is SGHRS and CDR2 YFSETQ. CDR3 sequence (DNA): TGCGCCAGCAGCCCGGGCGGGGTAGGGACAGGCCTCACAGATACGCAGTATTTT. Translated: CASSPGGVGTGLTDTQYF.

The chain couples TRBV5-4 to TRBJ2-1; 8 nucleotides agree with TRBD1. The CDR3 has 17 residues. The junction had 14 bases not matched to a gene; V was cut back by 5 bases and J by 4 bases. Germline values: CDR1 SGHNT, CDR2 YYREEE (reference sequence). This chain's CDR3 is CASRRDLGTGPYNEQFF. CDR3 coding DNA: TGTGCCAGCAGGCGCGATCTCGGGACAGGCCCATACAATGAGCAGTTCTTC.

This chain connects TRBV19 to TRBJ1-2, with a tentative D call TRBD1 (6 bases). Germline V gene lookup returns CDR1 LNHDA and CDR2 SQIVND (reference sequence). The V end lost 2 bases, the J end lost 5 bases, and 18 bases lay between the germline ends. CDR3 length: 16 residues. CDR3 loop: CASSISYDRLGYGYTF. CDR3 in DNA: TGTGCCAGTAGTATATCATACGACAGGCTCGGGTATGGCTACACCTTC.

This clone was seen more than once but under ten times. V usage is TRBV19 and J usage is TRBJ1-5, with D unresolved. The CDR3 has 13 amino acids. CDR1 LNHDA and CDR2 SQIVND come from the germline V gene (reference sequence). V was cut by 6 bases and J by 5 bases, with 11 bases left in between. The CDR3 sequence is CASSLPRDQPQHF. Written as DNA, the CDR3 is TGTGCCAGTAGCCTTCCCCGGGATCAGCCCCAGCATTTT.

CDR3 nucleotides: TGTGCCAGCAGTTCCCGGACTAGCAACTCATCTGGGGCCAACGTCCTGACTTTC. This translates into CASSSRTSNSSGANVLTF. The chain has TRBV27 and TRBJ2-6, with 8 bases aligning to TRBD2. Germline V gene lookup returns CDR1 MNHEY and CDR2 SMNVEV (reference sequence). Unmatched junction bases numbered 9, after V lost 4 bases and J lost 1 base. The CDR3 spans 18 residues.

The genes are TRBV19 and TRBJ2-7, with D possibly matching TRBD2 (6 bases). CDR1 LNHDA and CDR2 SQIVND come from the germline V gene (reference sequence). The CDR3 is made up of 15 amino acids. V was cut by 6 bases and J by 3 bases, with 18 bases left in between. CDR3 loop: CASRPGTAGFYEQYF. CDR3 nucleotide sequence: TGTGCCAGTAGACCGGGTACCGCGGGGTTCTACGAGCAGTACTTC.

This clone came up once. The chain combines TRBV9 with TRBJ2-3; 11 nucleotides agree with TRBD2. The CDR3 length is 16 residues. The V gene's germline CDR1 is SGDLS and CDR2 YYNGEE. V was pared by 3 bases and J by 0 bases, with 3 bases of the junction left unmatched. CDR3 coding DNA: TGTGCCAGCAGCGATAGCGGGGGGGCGAGCACAGATACGCAGTATTTT. This translates into CASSDSGGASTDTQYF. Full variable domain (remainder filled in from reference TRBV9 and TRBJ2-3): DSGVTQTPKHLITATGQRVTLRCSPRSGDLSVYWYQQSLDQGLQFLIQYYNGEERAKGNILERFSAQQFPDLHSELNLSSLELGDSALYFCASSDSGGASTDTQYFGPGTRLTVL.

CDR3 region: CASSMGQGRTSPYNEQFF. CDR3 bases: TGTGCCAGCAGCATGGGACAGGGGAGGACGTCACCGTACAATGAGCAGTTCTTC. The chain recombines TRBV21-1 with TRBJ2-1; TRBD1 is the table's D call, not checked against the DNA. TRBV21-1 is an annotated pseudogene. This CDR3 has 18 amino acids.

The chain combines TRBV4-3 with TRBJ1-2; 7 nucleotides align to TRBD1. Germline V gene sequence: CDR1 LGHNA, CDR2 YSLEER. This CDR3 is 15 amino acids long. Germline trimming cut 5 bases from V and 0 bases from J; bases unmatched to any gene: 6. The CDR3 sequence: CASSGQTGPNYGYTF. Written as DNA, the CDR3 is TGCGCCAGCAGCGGACAGACAGGGCCTAACTATGGCTACACCTTC.

The chain has TRBV7-2 and TRBJ1-1; D is undetermined. Germline loops: CDR1 SGHTA, CDR2 FQGNSA. The ends were cut back, 4 bases at V and 1 base at J, with 7 bases in the middle. CDR3 size: 13 residues. In DNA, the CDR3 is TGTGCCAGCAGCTCAGAGGCGAACACTGAAGCTTTCTTT. It translates to CASSSEANTEAFF.

V gene TRBV6-1 combines with J gene TRBJ2-3; 7 nucleotides agree with TRBD1. Losses at the gene ends were 10 bases for V and 0 bases for J; bases not matched to a gene: 7. The germline gives CDR1 MNHNS, CDR2 SASEGT. This CDR3 has 14 amino acids. In nucleotides, the CDR3 is TGTGCCAACCGACAGGGCGCTAGCACAGATACGCAGTATTTT. This translates into CANRQGASTDTQYF.

The chain employs TRBV6-1 and TRBJ2-7, with 7 bases lining up with TRBD1. V was pared by 6 bases and J by 3 bases, with 11 bases of the junction left unmatched. CDR1 and CDR2 from the germline V gene are MNHNS and SASEGT. The CDR3 is 15 residues long. The CDR3 nucleotides read TGTGCCAGCAGCCCCCGACAGGGAACCAACTACGAGCAGTACTTC. This encodes CASSPRQGTNYEQYF.

This clone was recorded once. The chain recombines TRBV5-1 with TRBJ2-3; 10 bases fit TRBD2. This CDR3 is built from 15 residues. The V and J ends lost 1 base and 4 bases, in that order; junction bases with no gene match: 3. Germline values: CDR1 SGHRS, CDR2 YFSETQ. CDR3 sequence (DNA): TGCGCCAGCAGCTTGTCCAGCGGGGGGGCAGATACGCAGTATTTT. Translation gives CASSLSSGGADTQYF.

This clone came up once. The chain recombines TRBV5-4 with TRBJ2-6; 8 nucleotides line up with TRBD1. With 0 bases clipped from V and 0 bases from J, the junction kept 11 bases outside the gene matches. The germline V gene encodes CDR1 SGHNT and CDR2 YYREEE (reference sequence). The CDR3 loop spans 20 amino acids. The CDR3 is CASSLGQGSYRSSGANVLTF. The CDR3 DNA sequence: TGTGCCAGCAGCTTGGGACAGGGGAGCTACCGCTCCTCTGGGGCCAACGTCCTGACTTTC. Full variable domain (remainder filled in from reference TRBV5-4 and TRBJ2-6): ETGVTQSPTHLIKTRGQQVTLRCSSQSGHNTVSWYQQALGQGPQFIFQYYREEENGRGNFPPRFSGLQFPNYSSELNVNALELDDSALYLCASSLGQGSYRSSGANVLTFGAGSRLTVL.

This clone has more than one count but fewer than ten. The CDR3 region has the DNA TGTGCCAGTAGTCTGGGACTAGCGGGGCAAGAGACCCAGTACTTC. The encoded protein is CASSLGLAGQETQYF. V is TRBV19 and J is TRBJ2-5, with 13 positions matching TRBD2. The CDR3 runs to 15 residues. Trimming removed 5 bases from V and 2 bases from J; junction bases left unmatched: 2. From germline, CDR1 is LNHDA and CDR2 SQIVND (reference sequence).

The chain is built from TRBV6-5 and TRBJ1-2; D perhaps matches TRBD1 (6 bases). V shed 6 bases and J shed 4 bases, with 12 bases lying between them. This CDR3 region has 13 residues. Germline values: CDR1 MNHEY, CDR2 SVGAGI. The CDR3 spells CASSLDRLYGYTF. Written as DNA, the CDR3 is TGTGCCAGCAGCCTCGACAGGCTCTATGGCTACACCTTC.

The chain employs TRBV7-9 and TRBJ2-1; D possibly corresponds to TRBD2 (7 bases). CDR3 size: 17 residues. The ends were cut back, 5 bases at V and 0 bases at J, with 17 bases in the middle. Germline CDR1 and CDR2: SEHNR and FQNEAQ (reference sequence). Here the CDR3 reads CASSPGAGVSSYNEQFF. CDR3 coding DNA: TGTGCCAGCAGCCCGGGGGCGGGGGTAAGCTCCTACAATGAGCAGTTCTTC.

V gene TRBV18 combines with J gene TRBJ2-1; 7 bases are shared with TRBD2. J gave up 5 bases and V 3 bases, and 1 base lay outside the gene matches. Germline V lookup: CDR1 KGHSH, CDR2 LQKENI. The CDR3 extends over 13 amino acids. The CDR3 nucleotides are TGTGCCAGCTCACCGCGGGGGAACAATGAGCAGTTCTTC. Its translation is CASSPRGNNEQFF.

The chain combines TRBV9 with TRBJ2-3, with TRBD2 matching 8 bases. J lost 2 bases, V lost 3 bases, and 5 bases had no gene match. There are 15 residues in the CDR3. From germline, CDR1 is SGDLS and CDR2 YYNGEE. This CDR3 reads CASSGLASPTDTQYF. DNA of the CDR3: TGTGCCAGCAGCGGACTAGCGTCACCCACAGATACGCAGTATTTT.

Here the CDR3 DNA reads TGTGCCAGCAGCTTGAGCAGTGGGGACAGCGAAAAACTGTTTTTT. Protein product: CASSLSSGDSEKLFF. This chain links TRBV5-4 with TRBJ1-4, with 7 bases aligning to TRBD1. This CDR3 is built from 15 residues. V gave up 1 base and J gave up 8 bases; unmatched junction bases: 8. Germline CDR1 is SGHNT and CDR2 is YYREEE (reference sequence).